This TCR beta chain was sequenced in a study of T-cell memory formation after mild COVID-19. Overall study context: Largely, the TCR clusters proved donor specific. Whole-study results and caveats: CD8+ contracting clones occupied EMRA, while CD4+ ones occupied mainly CM and EM.

In the case of this clonotype: Its target is unknown.

The germline V and J ends were trimmed by 3 bases and 15 bases, with 6 bases remaining between them. Germline values: CDR1 DFQATT, CDR2 SNEGSKA (reference sequence). The CDR3 is made up of 8 amino acids. TCRdb ran MiXCR on the 5' RACE reads and lists one entry per CDR3 protein. The table has under 250,000 distinct CDR3 sequences, roughly 30% seen once. The source is an adult woman who had mild COVID-19 (a few samples of this study predate the infection). Cell type and time point are not known. The specimen sequenced was PBMCs or a T cell subset sorted from them (not recorded which). The genes are TRBV20-1 and TRBJ2-1, with D uncertain. The CDR3 DNA is TGCAGTGCTAGTGTTCTGTTCTTC. Protein product: CSASVLFF.